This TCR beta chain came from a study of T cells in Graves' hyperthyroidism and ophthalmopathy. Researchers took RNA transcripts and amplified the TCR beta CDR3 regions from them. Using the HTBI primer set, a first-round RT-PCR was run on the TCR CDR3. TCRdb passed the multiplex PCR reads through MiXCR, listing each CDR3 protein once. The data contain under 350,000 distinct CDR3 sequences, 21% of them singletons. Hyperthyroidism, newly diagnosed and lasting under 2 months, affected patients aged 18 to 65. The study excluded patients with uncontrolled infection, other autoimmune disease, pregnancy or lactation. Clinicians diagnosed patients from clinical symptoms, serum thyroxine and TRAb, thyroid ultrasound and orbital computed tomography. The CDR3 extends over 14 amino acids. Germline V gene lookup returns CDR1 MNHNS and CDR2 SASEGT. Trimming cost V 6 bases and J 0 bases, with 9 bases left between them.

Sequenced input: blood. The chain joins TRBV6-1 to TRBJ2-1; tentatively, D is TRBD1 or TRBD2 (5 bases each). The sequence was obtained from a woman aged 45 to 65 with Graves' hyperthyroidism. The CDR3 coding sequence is TGTGCCAGCAGACGGGACCCCTCCTACAATGAGCAGTTCTTC. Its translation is CASRRDPSYNEQFF.